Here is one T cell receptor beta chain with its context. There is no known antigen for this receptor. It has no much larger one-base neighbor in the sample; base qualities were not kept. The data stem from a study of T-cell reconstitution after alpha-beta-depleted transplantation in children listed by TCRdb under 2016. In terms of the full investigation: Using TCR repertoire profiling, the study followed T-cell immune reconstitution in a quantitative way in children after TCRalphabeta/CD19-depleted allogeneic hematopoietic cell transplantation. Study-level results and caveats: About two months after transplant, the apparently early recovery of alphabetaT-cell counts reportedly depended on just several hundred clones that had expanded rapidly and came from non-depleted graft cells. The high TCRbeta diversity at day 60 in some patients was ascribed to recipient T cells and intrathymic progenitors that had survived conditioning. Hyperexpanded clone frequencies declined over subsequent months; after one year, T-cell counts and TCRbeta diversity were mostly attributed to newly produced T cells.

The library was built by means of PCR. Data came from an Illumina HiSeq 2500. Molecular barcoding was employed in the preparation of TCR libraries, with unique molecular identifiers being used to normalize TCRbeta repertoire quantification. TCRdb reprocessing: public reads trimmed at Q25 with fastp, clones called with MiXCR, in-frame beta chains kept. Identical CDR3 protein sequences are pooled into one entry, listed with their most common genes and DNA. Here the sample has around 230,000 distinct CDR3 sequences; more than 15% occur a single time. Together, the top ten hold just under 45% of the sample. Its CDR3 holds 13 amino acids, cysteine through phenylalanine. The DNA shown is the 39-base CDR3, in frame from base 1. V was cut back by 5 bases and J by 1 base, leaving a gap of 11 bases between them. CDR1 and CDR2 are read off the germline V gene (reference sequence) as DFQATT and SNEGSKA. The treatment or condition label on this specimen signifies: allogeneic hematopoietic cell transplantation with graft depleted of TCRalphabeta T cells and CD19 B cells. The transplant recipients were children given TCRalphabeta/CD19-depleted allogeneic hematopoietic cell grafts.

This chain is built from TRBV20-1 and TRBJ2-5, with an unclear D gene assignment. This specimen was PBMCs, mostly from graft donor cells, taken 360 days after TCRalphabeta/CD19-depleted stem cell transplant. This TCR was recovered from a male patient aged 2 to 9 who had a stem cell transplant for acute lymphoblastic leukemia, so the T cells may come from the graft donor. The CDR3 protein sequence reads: CSAPITGQETQYF. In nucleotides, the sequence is TGCAGTGCTCCAATCACGGGCCAAGAGACCCAGTACTTC.